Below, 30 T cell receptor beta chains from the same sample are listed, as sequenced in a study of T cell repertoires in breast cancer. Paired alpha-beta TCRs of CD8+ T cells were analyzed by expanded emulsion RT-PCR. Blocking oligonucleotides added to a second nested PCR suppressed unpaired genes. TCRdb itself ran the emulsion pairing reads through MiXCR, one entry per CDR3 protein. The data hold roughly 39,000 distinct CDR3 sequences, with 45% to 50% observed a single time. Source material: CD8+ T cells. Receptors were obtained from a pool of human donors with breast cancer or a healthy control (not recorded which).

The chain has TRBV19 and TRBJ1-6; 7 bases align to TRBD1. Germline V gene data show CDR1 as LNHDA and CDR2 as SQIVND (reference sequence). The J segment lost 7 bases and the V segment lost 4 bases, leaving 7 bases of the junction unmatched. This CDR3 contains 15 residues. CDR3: CASSKGDSSNSPLHF. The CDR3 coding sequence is TGTGCCAGTAGTAAGGGGGACAGTTCCAATTCACCCCTCCACTTT.

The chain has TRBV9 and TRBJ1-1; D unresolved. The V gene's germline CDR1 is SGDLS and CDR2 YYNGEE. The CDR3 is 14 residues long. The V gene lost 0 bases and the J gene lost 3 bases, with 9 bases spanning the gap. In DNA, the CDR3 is TGTGCCAGCAGCGTAGGATGGAGCTACACTGAAGCTTTCTTT. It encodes CASSVGWSYTEAFF.

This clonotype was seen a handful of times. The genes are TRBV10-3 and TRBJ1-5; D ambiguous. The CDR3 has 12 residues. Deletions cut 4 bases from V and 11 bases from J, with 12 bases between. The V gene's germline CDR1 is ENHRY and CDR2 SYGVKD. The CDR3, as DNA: TGTGCCATCAGTGGGAACGACTTGGCCCAGCATTTT. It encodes CAISGNDLAQHF.

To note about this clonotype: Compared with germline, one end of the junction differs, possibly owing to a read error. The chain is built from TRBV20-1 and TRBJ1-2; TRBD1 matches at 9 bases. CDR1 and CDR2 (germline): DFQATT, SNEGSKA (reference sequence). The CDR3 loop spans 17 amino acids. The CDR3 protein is CGAVSPFYRGRSYGYTF. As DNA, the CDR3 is TGCGGTGCCGTCAGCCCTTTCTACAGGGGGCGCAGCTATGGCTACACCTTC.

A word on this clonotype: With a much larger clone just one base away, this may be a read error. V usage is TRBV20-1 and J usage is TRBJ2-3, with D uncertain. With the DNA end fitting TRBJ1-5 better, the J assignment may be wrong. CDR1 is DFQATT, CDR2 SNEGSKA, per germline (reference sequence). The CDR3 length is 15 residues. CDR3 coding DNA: TGCAGTGCCCAAAAGGGAGGTAGCCTCACAGATACGCAGCATTTT. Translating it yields CSAQKGGSLTDTQHF.

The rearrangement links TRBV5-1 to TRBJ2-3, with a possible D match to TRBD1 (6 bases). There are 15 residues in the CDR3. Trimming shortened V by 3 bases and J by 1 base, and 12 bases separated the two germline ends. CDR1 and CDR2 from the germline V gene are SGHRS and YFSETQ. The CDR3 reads CASSSGWGRTDTQYF. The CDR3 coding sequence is TGCGCCAGCAGCTCTGGGTGGGGGCGCACAGATACGCAGTATTTT.

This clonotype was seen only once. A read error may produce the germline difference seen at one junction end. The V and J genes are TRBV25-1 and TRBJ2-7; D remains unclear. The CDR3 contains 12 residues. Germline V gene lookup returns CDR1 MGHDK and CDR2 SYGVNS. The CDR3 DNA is TGTGCCAGCAGTGAATCCCCCTACGAGCAGCACTTC. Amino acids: CASSESPYEQHF.

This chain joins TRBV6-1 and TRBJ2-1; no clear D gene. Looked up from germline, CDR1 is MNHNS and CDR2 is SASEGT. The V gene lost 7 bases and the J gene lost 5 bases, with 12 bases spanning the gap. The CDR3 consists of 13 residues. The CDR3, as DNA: TGTGCCAGCACTCCGAGTAACAACAATGAGCAGTTCTTC. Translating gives CASTPSNNNEQFF.

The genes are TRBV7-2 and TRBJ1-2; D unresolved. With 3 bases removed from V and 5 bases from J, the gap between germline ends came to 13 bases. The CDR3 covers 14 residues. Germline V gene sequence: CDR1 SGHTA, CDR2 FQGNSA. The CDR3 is CASSFRQLVYGYTF. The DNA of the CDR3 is TGTGCCAGCAGCTTTCGGCAGCTAGTTTATGGCTACACCTTC.

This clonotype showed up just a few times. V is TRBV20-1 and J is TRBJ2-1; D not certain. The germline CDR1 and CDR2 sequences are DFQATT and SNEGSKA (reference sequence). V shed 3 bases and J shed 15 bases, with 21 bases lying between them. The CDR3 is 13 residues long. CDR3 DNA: TGCAGTGCTAGCCAACGCCCAACGCGAGTTGCGTTCTTC. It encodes CSASQRPTRVAFF.

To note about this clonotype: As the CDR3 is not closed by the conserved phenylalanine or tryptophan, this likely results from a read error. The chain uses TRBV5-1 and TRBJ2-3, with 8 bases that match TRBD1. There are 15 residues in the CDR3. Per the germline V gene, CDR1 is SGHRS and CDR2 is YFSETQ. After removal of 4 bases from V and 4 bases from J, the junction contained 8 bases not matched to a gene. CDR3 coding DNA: TGCGCCAGCAGCCTGGCGGGACAGGTCGCAGATACGCAGTATCTT. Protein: CASSLAGQVADTQYL.

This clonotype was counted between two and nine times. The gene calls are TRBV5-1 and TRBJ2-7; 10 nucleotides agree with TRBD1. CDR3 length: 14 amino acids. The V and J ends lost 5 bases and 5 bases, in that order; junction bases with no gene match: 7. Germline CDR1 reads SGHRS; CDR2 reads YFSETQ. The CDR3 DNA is TGCGCCAGCAGTTCGACCGGGACAGGGGACGAGCAGTACTTC. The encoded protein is CASSSTGTGDEQYF. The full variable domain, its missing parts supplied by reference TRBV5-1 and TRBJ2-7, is KAGVTQTPRYLIKTRGQQVTLSCSPISGHRSVSWYQQTPGQGLQFLFEYFSETQRNKGNFPGRFSGRQFSNSRSEMNVSTLELGDSALYLCASSSTGTGDEQYFGPGTRLTVT.

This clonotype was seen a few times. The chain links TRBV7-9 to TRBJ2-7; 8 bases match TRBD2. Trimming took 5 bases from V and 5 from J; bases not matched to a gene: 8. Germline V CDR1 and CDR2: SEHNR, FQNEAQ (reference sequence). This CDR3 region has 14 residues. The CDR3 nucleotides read TGTGCCAGCAGCCTCAGCGGGAGTACCCACGAGCAGTACTTC. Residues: CASSLSGSTHEQYF.

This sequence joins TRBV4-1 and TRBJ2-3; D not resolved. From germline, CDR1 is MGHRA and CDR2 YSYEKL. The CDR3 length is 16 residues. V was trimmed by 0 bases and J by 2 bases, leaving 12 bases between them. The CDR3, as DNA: TGCGCCAGCAGCCAAGATAACGCGATTCTCACAGATACGCAGTATTTT. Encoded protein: CASSQDNAILTDTQYF.

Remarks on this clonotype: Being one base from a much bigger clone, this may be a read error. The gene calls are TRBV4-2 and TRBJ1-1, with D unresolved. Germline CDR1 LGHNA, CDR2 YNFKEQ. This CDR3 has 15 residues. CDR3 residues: CASSQDWQMNTEALF. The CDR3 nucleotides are TGTGCCAGCAGCCAAGACTGGCAGATGAACACTGAAGCTCTCTTT.

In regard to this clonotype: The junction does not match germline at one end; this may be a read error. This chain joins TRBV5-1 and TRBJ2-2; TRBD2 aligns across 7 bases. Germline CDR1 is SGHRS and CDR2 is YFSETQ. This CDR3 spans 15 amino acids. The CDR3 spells CASTQTGGYTGELLF. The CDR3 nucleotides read TGCGCCAGCACCCAAACGGGGGGATACACCGGGGAGCTGCTTTTT.

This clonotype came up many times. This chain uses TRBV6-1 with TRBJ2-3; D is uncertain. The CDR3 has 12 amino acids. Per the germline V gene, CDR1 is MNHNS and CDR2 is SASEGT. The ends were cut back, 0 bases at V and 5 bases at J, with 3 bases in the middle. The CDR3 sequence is CASSEARDTQYF. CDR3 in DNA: TGTGCCAGCAGTGAAGCGCGAGATACGCAGTATTTT.

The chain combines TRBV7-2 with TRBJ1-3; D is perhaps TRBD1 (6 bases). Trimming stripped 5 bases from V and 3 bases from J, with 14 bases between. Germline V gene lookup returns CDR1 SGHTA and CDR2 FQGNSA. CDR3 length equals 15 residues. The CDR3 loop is CASSQSGTYGNTIYF. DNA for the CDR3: TGTGCCAGCAGCCAATCCGGGACATATGGAAACACCATATATTTT. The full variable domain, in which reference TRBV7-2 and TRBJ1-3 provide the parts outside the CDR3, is GAGVSQSPSNKVTEKGKDVELRCDPISGHTALYWYRQSLGQGLEFLIYFQGNSAPDKSGLPSDRFSAERTGGSVSTLTIQRTQQEDSAVYLCASSQSGTYGNTIYFGEGSWLTVV.

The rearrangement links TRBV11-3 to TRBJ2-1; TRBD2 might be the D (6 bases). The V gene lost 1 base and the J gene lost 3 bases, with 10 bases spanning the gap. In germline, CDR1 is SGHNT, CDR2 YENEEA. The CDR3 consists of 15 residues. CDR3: CASSLAGAGYNEQFF. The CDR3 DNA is TGTGCCAGCAGCTTAGCGGGAGCTGGCTACAATGAGCAGTTCTTC.

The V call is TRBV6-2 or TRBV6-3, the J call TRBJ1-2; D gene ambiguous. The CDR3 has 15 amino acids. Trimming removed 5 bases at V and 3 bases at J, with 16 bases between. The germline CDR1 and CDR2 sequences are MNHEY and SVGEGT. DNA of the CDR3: TGTGCCAGCAGTCAAAGAACAGCCGCGTACTATGGCTACACCTTC. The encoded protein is CASSQRTAAYYGYTF.

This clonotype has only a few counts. The CDR3 here is CASSPKTGQGDEQYF. The CDR3 nucleotides read TGCGCCAGCAGCCCAAAAACGGGACAGGGGGACGAGCAGTACTTC. The chain links TRBV4-1 to TRBJ2-7, with 11 bases matching TRBD1. Trimming took 4 bases from V and 5 from J; bases not matched to a gene: 7. The length of the CDR3 is 15 residues. Germline V gene sequence: CDR1 MGHRA, CDR2 YSYEKL.

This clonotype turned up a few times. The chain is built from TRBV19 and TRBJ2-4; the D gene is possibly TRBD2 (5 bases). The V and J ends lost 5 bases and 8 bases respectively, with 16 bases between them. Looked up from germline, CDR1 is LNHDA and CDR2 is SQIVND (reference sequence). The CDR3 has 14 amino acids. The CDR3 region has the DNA TGTGCCAGTAGTCTAACACCCGGCGGGTACATTCAGTACTTC. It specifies CASSLTPGGYIQYF.

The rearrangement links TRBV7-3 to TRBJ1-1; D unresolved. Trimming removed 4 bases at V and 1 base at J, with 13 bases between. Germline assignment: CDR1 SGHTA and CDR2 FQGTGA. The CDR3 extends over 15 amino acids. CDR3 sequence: CASSYSNGGNTEAFF. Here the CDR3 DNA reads TGTGCCAGCAGCTACTCGAATGGAGGGAACACTGAAGCTTTCTTT.

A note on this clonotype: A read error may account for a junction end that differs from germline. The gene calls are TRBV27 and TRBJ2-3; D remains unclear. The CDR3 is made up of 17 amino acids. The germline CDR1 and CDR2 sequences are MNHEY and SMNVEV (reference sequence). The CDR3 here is CASSWSTPPFLTDMQYF. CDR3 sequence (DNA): TGTGCCAGCAGCTGGTCAACTCCCCCCTTCCTCACAGATATGCAGTATTTT.

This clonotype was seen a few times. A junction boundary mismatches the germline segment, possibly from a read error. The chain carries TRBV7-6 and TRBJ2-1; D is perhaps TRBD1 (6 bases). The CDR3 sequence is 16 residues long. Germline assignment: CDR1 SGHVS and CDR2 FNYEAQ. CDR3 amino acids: CASSLELGALYNEQFF. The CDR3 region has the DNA TGTGCCAGCAGCTTAGAGCTGGGGGCACTTTACAATGAGCAGTTTTTC.

This CDR3 reads CATSRRRQTSGNTIYF. In DNA form, the CDR3 reads TGTGCCACCAGCAGAAGAAGACAGACCTCTGGAAACACCATATATTTT. This sequence joins TRBV15 and TRBJ1-3, with TRBD1 as a possible D gene (5 bases). In germline, CDR1 is LNHNV, CDR2 YYDKDF (reference sequence). The CDR3 loop spans 16 amino acids. With 2 bases removed from V and 0 bases from J, the gap between germline ends came to 11 bases.

The CDR3 DNA sequence: TGTGCCAGCAACGCTAGGCGAGTGAACACTGAAGCTTTCTTT. Protein product: CASNARRVNTEAFF. The chain uses TRBV7-9 and TRBJ1-1; D ambiguous. Germline values: CDR1 SEHNR, CDR2 FQNEAQ (reference sequence). The germline V and J ends were trimmed by 7 bases and 0 bases, with 12 bases remaining between them. The CDR3 totals 14 residues.

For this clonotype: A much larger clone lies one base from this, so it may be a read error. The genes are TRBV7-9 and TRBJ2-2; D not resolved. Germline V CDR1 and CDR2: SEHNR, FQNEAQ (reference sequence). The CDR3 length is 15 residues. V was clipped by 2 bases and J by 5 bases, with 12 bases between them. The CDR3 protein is CASSLSTDLTGELFF. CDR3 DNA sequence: TGTGCCAGCAGCTTAAGTACCGATTTGACCGGGGAGCTGTTTTTT.

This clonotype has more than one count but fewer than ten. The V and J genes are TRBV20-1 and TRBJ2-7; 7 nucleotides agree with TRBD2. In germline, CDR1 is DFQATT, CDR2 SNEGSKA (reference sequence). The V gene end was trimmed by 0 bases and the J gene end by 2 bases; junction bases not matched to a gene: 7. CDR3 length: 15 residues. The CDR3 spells CSARERGLPTYEQYF. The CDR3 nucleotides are TGCAGTGCTAGAGAGAGGGGACTACCCACCTACGAGCAGTACTTC.

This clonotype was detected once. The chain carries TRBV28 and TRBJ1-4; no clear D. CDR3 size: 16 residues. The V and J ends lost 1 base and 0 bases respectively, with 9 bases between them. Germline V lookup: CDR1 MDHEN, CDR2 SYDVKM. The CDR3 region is CASSLFPASTNEKLFF. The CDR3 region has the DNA TGTGCCAGCAGTTTATTCCCCGCTTCAACTAATGAAAAACTGTTTTTT.